This TCR beta chain is from a study of blood T cell repertoires in COVID-19. For the study at large: Sites in the United States, Italy and Spain provided acute and convalescent COVID-19 samples. T cells, B-cell-depleted T cells, or PBMCs supplied cDNA or gDNA.

Under the authors' procedure: Estimates of nucleated cell counts were drawn from the amplification of reference gene primers. Using immunoSEQ multiplex PCR, the repertoire was profiled, and TCRdb retains in-frame clones only, with some absent. V, J and clone size reflect that table, while D and trimming were determined from the DNA. The table has approximately 50,000 clones, 80% to 95% seen once. Sample: peripheral blood. The clonotype was recovered from a man aged 50 or older with active COVID-19.

Here the CDR3 reads CASSRGGAEKNSPLHF. As DNA, the CDR3 is TGTGCCAGCAGTCGAGGGGGGGCGGAGAAGAATTCACCCCTCCACTTT. The chain recombines TRBV5-4 with TRBJ1-6, with TRBD1 as a possible D gene (6 bases). CDR1 is SGHNT, CDR2 YYREEE, per germline (reference sequence). Trimming removed 5 bases from V and 7 bases from J, with 19 bases in between. The CDR3 runs 16 residues.